This T cell receptor beta chain appears in the sequencing data of a study of cytomegalovirus exposure and HLA in healthy donors. Study-level results: Per a prior analysis, the majority of TCR beta V segments were productive roughly 87% or roughly 30% of the time.

A multiplex PCR was run with 60 Vbeta primers and 13 Jbeta primers. Assay: immunoSEQ multiplex PCR; the TCRdb copy retains only in-frame clones and omits some. The sample has 55,000 to 85,000 clones; the top ten hold over 1.5%. About this clone itself: The antigen is not known.

From germline, CDR1 is KGHSH and CDR2 LQKENI. Trimming took 6 bases from V and 5 from J; bases not matched to a gene: 15. The CDR3 totals 18 residues. The receptor comes from a woman under 40 in good health and CMV-seronegative. Specimen: PBMCs. This chain links TRBV18 with TRBJ2-7; TRBD2 agrees at 14 bases. The CDR3 region has the DNA TGTGCCAGCTCCCCTCAGGAGCCGGGACTAGCGGGAGCCCACGAGCAGTACTTC. Encoded protein: CASSPQEPGLAGAHEQYF.